This TCR beta chain was captured by sequencing in a study of T cells after yellow fever vaccination. The wider study: Preparation used SMART-Seq v4 Ultra Low Input for the low-cell-number fractions.

In making TCR cDNA, 5'RACE template switching added a universal primer site and UMIs to it. TCRdb called the 5' RACE reads again in MiXCR, with one record for every CDR3 protein. The repertoire holds some 400,000 distinct CDR3 sequences, with under 7.5% as singletons. This clonotype was picked up many times. Antigen specificity is unknown. Notes on the study in general: It was a weaker secondary response, yet one that peaked faster, at day 5 versus 15. Subsequent booster samples again held most clones from primary vaccination (96% CD4, 85% to 90% CD8).

V was pared by 2 bases and J by 5 bases, with 18 bases between. Looked up from germline, CDR1 is DFQATT and CDR2 is SNEGSKA (reference sequence). CDR3 length: 15 residues. The receptor's source is a man aged 25-45 years who received the YFV17D yellow fever vaccine. This material consisted of PBMCs, taken 5 days after the yellow fever booster vaccination. The genes are TRBV20-1 and TRBJ2-5; D assignment may be TRBD1 or TRBD2 (5 bases each). The CDR3 region is CSARPSGQRGETQYF. The CDR3 DNA is TGCAGTGCTAGACCCTCGGGGCAGCGAGGGGAGACCCAGTACTTC.